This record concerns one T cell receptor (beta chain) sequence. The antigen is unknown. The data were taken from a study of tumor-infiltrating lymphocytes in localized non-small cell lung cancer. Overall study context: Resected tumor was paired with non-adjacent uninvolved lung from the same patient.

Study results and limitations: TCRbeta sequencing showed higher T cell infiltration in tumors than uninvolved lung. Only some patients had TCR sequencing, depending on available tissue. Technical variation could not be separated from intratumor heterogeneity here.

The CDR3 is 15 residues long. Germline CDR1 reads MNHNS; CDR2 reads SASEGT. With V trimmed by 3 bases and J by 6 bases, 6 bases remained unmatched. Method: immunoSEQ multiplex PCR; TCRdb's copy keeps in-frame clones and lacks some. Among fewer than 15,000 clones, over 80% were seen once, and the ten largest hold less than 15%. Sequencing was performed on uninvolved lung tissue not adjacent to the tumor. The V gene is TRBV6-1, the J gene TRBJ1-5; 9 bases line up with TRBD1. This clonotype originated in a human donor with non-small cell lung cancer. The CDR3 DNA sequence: TGTGCCAGCAGTGATCAACAGGGGGCAGGTCAGCCCCAGCATTTT. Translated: CASSDQQGAGQPQHF.